One sample yielded the 19 T cell receptor beta chains listed below, sequenced in a study of T cell repertoires and Cas9 in healthy adults. Sequenced by immunoSEQ multiplex PCR; TCRdb stores in-frame clones only, minus some. Here the sample spans 20,000 to 25,000 clones, 90% being singletons. Sequencing was carried out using CD4+ effector T cells (CD127+, CD25-, CD137-, CD154-) from PBMCs; culture status not recorded. The receptor set was obtained from a human donor in good health.

This chain uses TRBV28 with TRBJ1-1; D uncertain. Germline V gene sequence: CDR1 MDHEN, CDR2 SYDVKM. CDR3 length: 14 amino acids. V was trimmed by 8 bases and J by 6 bases, leaving 19 bases between them. The CDR3 DNA reads as TGTGCCAGCGGTTCCATGGTTGTTGGTTCTGAAGCTTTCTTT. It encodes CASGSMVVGSEAFF.

This chain uses TRBV2 with TRBJ2-3; D might be TRBD2 (6 bases). The CDR3 contains 15 residues. V lost 5 bases and J lost 1, with 13 bases in between. CDR1 is SNHLY and CDR2 is FYNNEI in the germline V gene. DNA of the CDR3: TGTGCCAGCAGTTCTGGCGGGGAGGGCACAGATACGCAGTATTTT. It specifies CASSSGGEGTDTQYF.

CDR3 coding DNA: TGCGCCAGCAGCCAAGATCACCCAGGCCCCTTCCCCCTCCACTTT. Amino acid sequence: CASSQDHPGPFPLHF. This rearrangement joins TRBV4-1 to TRBJ1-6; D is unresolved. The V gene's germline CDR1 is MGHRA and CDR2 YSYEKL. V lost 0 bases, J lost 13 bases, and 16 bases lay in between. The CDR3 sequence is 15 residues long.

This clone was counted once. This chain uses TRBV7-6 with TRBJ1-1; no clear D. Between the trimmed V and J ends, which lost 5 bases and 8 bases, there was a span of 21 bases. Germline loops: CDR1 SGHVS, CDR2 FNYEAQ. The CDR3 runs to 15 residues. CDR3 coding DNA: TGTGCCAGCAGCCCCTGGCCCAGGCTTCGTTCCGAAGCTTTCTTT. The encoded protein is CASSPWPRLRSEAFF.

The chain employs TRBV2 and TRBJ1-4, with D possibly TRBD1 on 6 matching bases. Germline V gives CDR1 SNHLY, CDR2 FYNNEI. The CDR3 totals 14 residues. Trimming took off 3 bases at V and 8 bases at J, with 13 bases between the two ends. The chain's CDR3 is CASSDTPGGEKLFF. The DNA of the CDR3 is TGTGCCAGCAGTGATACCCCGGGGGGCGAAAAACTGTTTTTT.

The chain recombines TRBV7-8 with TRBJ2-5; TRBD1 might be the D (5 bases). The CDR3 runs to 15 residues. With 1 base removed from V and 4 bases from J, the gap between germline ends came to 13 bases. CDR1 is SGHVS, CDR2 FQNEAQ, per germline. The CDR3 sequence is CASSLVSATVETQYF. The CDR3 DNA sequence: TGTGCCAGCAGCTTAGTCTCCGCGACAGTAGAGACCCAGTACTTC.

This chain uses TRBV5-1 with TRBJ1-1; TRBD1 agrees at 8 bases. The junction had 13 bases not matched to a gene; V was cut back by 4 bases and J by 5 bases. CDR3 length equals 16 residues. In germline, CDR1 is SGHRS, CDR2 YFSETQ. The CDR3 here is CASSSATRQGWTEAFF. The DNA of the CDR3 is TGCGCCAGCAGCAGTGCCACGAGACAGGGGTGGACTGAAGCTTTCTTT.

The chain combines TRBV6-1 with TRBJ2-7; 12 bases align to TRBD2. The CDR3 length is 12 residues. Losses at the gene ends were 6 bases for V and 6 bases for J; bases not matched to a gene: 0. Germline lookup yields CDR1 MNHNS and CDR2 SASEGT. CDR3 in amino acids: CASRTSGGEQYF. In DNA, the CDR3 is TGTGCCAGCAGGACTAGCGGGGGCGAGCAGTACTTC.

The chain couples TRBV5-8 to TRBJ2-6; a weak D match, TRBD2 (5 bases). Germline assignment: CDR1 SGHTS and CDR2 YDEGEE. V was cut by 3 bases and J by 0 bases, with 7 bases left in between. The CDR3 runs to 15 residues. The CDR3 DNA reads TGTGCCAGCAGCTACGACTACTCTGGGGCCAACGTCCTGACTTTC. It encodes CASSYDYSGANVLTF.

This chain connects TRBV5-1 to TRBJ1-2; D remains unclear. The V and J ends lost 0 bases and 8 bases respectively, with 14 bases between them. The CDR3 contains 14 residues. The V gene's germline CDR1 is SGHRS and CDR2 YFSETQ. The CDR3 DNA reads as TGCGCCAGCAGCTTGGCACCTCCCGGGGAAGGCTACACCTTC. Residues: CASSLAPPGEGYTF.

About this clone: At one boundary the junction diverges from the germline segment, which might be a read error. The chain recombines TRBV7-7 with TRBJ2-2, with D possibly matching TRBD2 (7 bases). CDR3 length equals 14 residues. Germline V CDR1 and CDR2: SSHAT, FNYEAQ (reference sequence). CDR3 nucleotide sequence: TGTGCTAGCAGCTTGGGAGGGGGCACCGGGGAGCTGTTTTTT. Its protein product is CASSLGGGTGELFF.

The CDR3 spells CASSRGQARWGYTF. The DNA for the CDR3 is TGTGCCAGTAGTAGGGGACAGGCCCGGTGGGGCTACACCTTC. The rearrangement uses TRBV19 and TRBJ1-2; 8 nucleotides line up with TRBD1. This CDR3 has 14 residues. CDR1 and CDR2 (germline): LNHDA, SQIVND (reference sequence). V trimming: 4 bases; J trimming: 8 bases; junction bases outside the gene matches: 9.

V and J are TRBV28 and TRBJ2-6, with a tentative D call TRBD1 (6 bases). The CDR3 extends over 14 amino acids. Germline assignment: CDR1 MDHEN and CDR2 SYDVKM. Trimming left V 8 bases short and J 0 bases short, with 8 bases between. The CDR3, as DNA: TGTGCCAGCCGGGACACCTCTGGGGCCAACGTCCTGACTTTC. It is translated as CASRDTSGANVLTF.

The gene calls are TRBV10-3 and TRBJ1-2; possibly TRBD1 for D (5 bases). The V gene's germline CDR1 is ENHRY and CDR2 SYGVKD. The CDR3 is 14 residues long. Trimming stripped 7 bases from V and 1 base from J, with 13 bases between. The CDR3 DNA reads TGTGCCATCAACCCGGGACGGAGTAACTATGGCTACACCTTC. This codes for CAINPGRSNYGYTF.

The J gene is TRBJ1-2, the V gene TRBV19, with no clear D. V lost 7 bases and J 2 bases, leaving 11 bases between the germline ends. CDR3 size: 13 residues. Germline values: CDR1 LNHDA, CDR2 SQIVND (reference sequence). The DNA of the CDR3 is TGTGCCAGTACGGCCAGGATCAACTATGGCTACACCTTC. It translates to CASTARINYGYTF.

This clone showed up just once. The V call is TRBV7-9, the J call TRBJ1-2, with 9 positions matching TRBD1. Germline CDR1 reads SEHNR; CDR2 reads FQNEAQ (reference sequence). With V trimmed by 7 bases and J by 7 bases, 13 bases remained unmatched. The CDR3 runs 15 residues. The chain's CDR3 is CASTYSLTGGGGYTF. The CDR3 DNA follows: TGTGCCAGCACCTATTCCTTAACAGGGGGCGGTGGCTACACCTTC.

The gene calls are TRBV6-5 and TRBJ2-7; perhaps TRBD1 as D (5 bases). Trimming removed 5 bases from V and 5 bases from J, with 16 bases in between. The CDR3 contains 14 residues. The germline V gene encodes CDR1 MNHEY and CDR2 SVGAGI. CDR3 DNA sequence: TGTGCCAGCAGTGATAGAAGGCAGGGCCACGAGCAGTACTTC. As protein: CASSDRRQGHEQYF.

This clone was detected only a few times. This chain uses TRBV19 with TRBJ1-5, with D perhaps TRBD1 (6 bases). The V end was cut by 5 bases, the J end by 5 bases, with 19 bases between. This CDR3 has 16 amino acids. Germline V CDR1 and CDR2: LNHDA, SQIVND (reference sequence). CDR3 DNA: TGTGCCAGTAGTGCCCCCACAGGGTTTGGGGATCAGCCCCAGCATTTT. Translated: CASSAPTGFGDQPQHF.

The chain recombines TRBV18 with TRBJ1-3; TRBD1 matches at 8 bases. The V gene's germline CDR1 is KGHSH and CDR2 LQKENI. This CDR3 spans 17 amino acids. The V gene end was trimmed by 6 bases and the J gene end by 1 base; junction bases not matched to a gene: 11. In nucleotides, the CDR3 is TGTGCCAGCTCGCCCGGGGGGACAGGTCAATCTGGAAACACCATATATTTT. Its protein is CASSPGGTGQSGNTIYF. Supplemented by reference TRBV18 and TRBJ1-3, the full variable domain reads NAGVMQNPRHLVRRRGQEARLRCSPMKGHSHVYWYRQLPEEGLKFMVYLQKENIIDESGMPKERFSAEFPKEGPSILRIQQVVRGDSAAYFCASSPGGTGQSGNTIYFGEGSWLTVV.